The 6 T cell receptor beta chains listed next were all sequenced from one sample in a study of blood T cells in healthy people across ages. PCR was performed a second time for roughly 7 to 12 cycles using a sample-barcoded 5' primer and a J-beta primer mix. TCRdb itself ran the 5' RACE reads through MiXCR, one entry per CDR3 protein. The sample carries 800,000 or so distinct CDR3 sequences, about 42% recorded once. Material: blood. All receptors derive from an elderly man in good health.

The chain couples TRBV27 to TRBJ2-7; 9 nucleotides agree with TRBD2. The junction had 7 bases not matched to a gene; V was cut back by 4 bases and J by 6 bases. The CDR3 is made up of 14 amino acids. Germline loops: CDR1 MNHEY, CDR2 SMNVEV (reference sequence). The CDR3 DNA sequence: TGTGCCAGCAGTTGGCGGCTAGCGGGGAGCGAGCAGTACTTC. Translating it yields CASSWRLAGSEQYF.

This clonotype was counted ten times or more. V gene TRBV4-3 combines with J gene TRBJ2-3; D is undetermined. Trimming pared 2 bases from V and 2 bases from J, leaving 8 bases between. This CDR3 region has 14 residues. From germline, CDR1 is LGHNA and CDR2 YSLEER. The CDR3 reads CASSQYYSTDTQYF. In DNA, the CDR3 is TGCGCCAGCAGCCAATACTATTCCACAGATACGCAGTATTTT.

The CDR3 protein is CSARDPVSGRKYEQFF. CDR3 nucleotide sequence: TGCAGTGCTAGAGATCCAGTAAGCGGGAGGAAATACGAGCAGTTCTTC. J is TRBJ2-1 and V is TRBV20-1; 9 bases match TRBD2. Unmatched junction bases numbered 13, after V lost 0 bases and J lost 10 bases. Germline V gives CDR1 DFQATT, CDR2 SNEGSKA (reference sequence). The CDR3 loop spans 16 amino acids.

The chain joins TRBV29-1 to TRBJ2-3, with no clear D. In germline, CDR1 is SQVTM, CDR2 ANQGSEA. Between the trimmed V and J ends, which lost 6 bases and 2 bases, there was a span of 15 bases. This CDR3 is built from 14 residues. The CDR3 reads CSVRRARPTDTQYF. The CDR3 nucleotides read TGCAGCGTCCGTCGGGCGCGACCCACAGATACGCAGTATTTT.

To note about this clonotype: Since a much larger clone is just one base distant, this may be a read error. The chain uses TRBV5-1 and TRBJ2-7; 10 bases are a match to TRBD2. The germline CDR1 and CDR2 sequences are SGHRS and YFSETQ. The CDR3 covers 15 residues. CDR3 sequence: CVSSSTGLAAYEQYF. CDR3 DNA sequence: TGCGTCAGCAGCTCCACAGGACTAGCGGCATACGAGCAGTACTTC.

CDR3 in DNA: TGTGCCAGCAGCACGCCCGGGACACCCATATCTGGGGCCAACGTCCTGACTTTC. Residues: CASSTPGTPISGANVLTF. This rearrangement joins TRBV5-4 to TRBJ2-6; tentatively, D is TRBD1 (6 bases). Germline V gene data show CDR1 as SGHNT and CDR2 as YYREEE (reference sequence). The germline V and J ends were trimmed by 4 bases and 1 base, with 18 bases remaining between them. The CDR3 runs 18 residues.